This TCR beta chain was identified during a study of cytotoxic CD8 clonotypes in ibrutinib-treated CLL. Points from the study as a whole: Sustained-remission and progressing patients' sampling times differed.

V dropped 10 bases and J dropped 5; count of bases not matched to a gene: 12. Germline-derived CDR1 and CDR2 are SSHAT and FNYEAQ (reference sequence). The CDR3 spans 14 residues. The protocol was immunoSEQ multiplex PCR, while the TCRdb copy is restricted to in-frame clones and leaves out a portion. The sample lists 250,000 to 350,000 clones, 60% to 80% occurring once. As to this clone: Antigen specificity is unknown.

Sample: PBMCs, taken at disease progression, from a patient treated with ibrutinib. The sequence derives from a human donor with chronic lymphocytic leukemia. V and J are TRBV7-7 and TRBJ2-5; 8 bases are shared with TRBD2. As DNA, the CDR3 is TGTGCCATCGGGGGTCGCGGGGGGCGTGAGACCCAGTACTTC. Protein: CAIGGRGGRETQYF.